These T cell receptor beta chains were read from a single sample in a study of blood T cell repertoires in COVID-19. The repertoire was sequenced with immunoSEQ multiplex PCR; TCRdb's copy has only in-frame clones and lacks some. The sample consists of 250,000 to 300,000 clones, approximately 91% of them appearing once. The sample was PBMCs or T cells enriched from blood (not recorded which). The receptors shown here come from a woman in her thirties or forties with acute COVID-19. Both conserved end residues are part of each CDR3. A D gene is named only where the DNA matches it firmly. The size field is filled for only some rows; it gives once, few, many or a size class.

clone_size	v_call	d_call	j_call	cdr3_aa	cdr3_nt
.	TRBV13	TRBD2	TRBJ2-7	CASSLSSGESYEQYF	TGTGCCAGCAGCTTATCCAGCGGGGAATCCTACGAGCAGTACTTC
.	TRBV3-1/TRBV3-2	.	TRBJ1-1	CASSQVSARDTEAFF	TGTGCCAGCAGCCAAGTTTCGGCCAGGGACACTGAAGCTTTCTTT
.	TRBV11-2	TRBD2	TRBJ2-3	CASKSGAGGTDTQYF	TGTGCCAGCAAGTCGGGAGCGGGGGGGACAGATACGCAGTATTTT
.	TRBV29-1	TRBD2	TRBJ2-3	CSVEVAGVTDTQYF	TGCAGCGTTGAAGTAGCGGGAGTGACAGATACGCAGTATTTT
.	TRBV19	.	TRBJ1-1	CASSAEDGPNTEAFF	TGTGCCAGTAGTGCCGAAGATGGGCCGAACACTGAAGCTTTCTTT
.	TRBV15	.	TRBJ1-6	CATSRVRNSPLHF	TGTGCCACCAGCAGAGTGCGAAATTCACCCCTCCACTTT
.	TRBV5-1	TRBD1	TRBJ2-2	CASSLQGSTAAGTGELFF	TGCGCCAGCAGCTTACAGGGGTCGACTGCGGCGGGCACCGGGGAGCTGTTTTTT
.	TRBV30	TRBD1	TRBJ1-1	CAWREQGIGVGGTEAFF	TGTGCCTGGAGGGAACAGGGGATTGGAGTTGGGGGCACTGAAGCTTTCTTT
.	TRBV24-1	.	TRBJ1-5	CATSDLQRGTSNQPQHF	TGTGCCACCAGTGATTTGCAACGGGGGACGAGCAATCAGCCCCAGCATTTT
.	TRBV18	.	TRBJ2-1	CASSPPSKSYNEQFF	TGTGCCAGCTCACCACCGAGCAAGTCCTACAATGAGCAGTTCTTC
once	TRBV7-9	TRBD1	TRBJ1-5	CASSLGWDRGDQPQHF	TGTGCCAGCAGCTTAGGTTGGGACAGGGGTGATCAGCCCCAGCATTTT
.	TRBV9	TRBD1	TRBJ2-1	CASGDRGLYEQFF	TGTGCCAGTGGTGACAGGGGGCTGTATGAGCAGTTCTTC
.	TRBV24-1	TRBD2	TRBJ2-1	CATSDPGLAGGPANEQFF	TGTGCCACCAGTGATCCGGGACTAGCGGGAGGCCCCGCAAATGAGCAGTTCTTC
.	TRBV7-2	.	TRBJ1-6	CASSYGQLNSPLHF	TGTGCCAGCAGCTATGGACAACTTAATTCACCCCTCCACTTT
.	TRBV12-5	.	TRBJ2-5	CASGLGVADQETQYF	TGTGCTAGTGGTTTGGGGGTGGCGGATCAAGAGACCCAGTACTTC
.	TRBV18	TRBD2	TRBJ2-1	CASSRGTSGRNEQFF	TGTGCCAGCTCACGCGGGACTAGCGGGAGGAATGAGCAGTTCTTC
once	TRBV7-2	TRBD1	TRBJ1-1	CASRYSGTENTEAFF	TGTGCCAGCAGATACTCCGGGACAGAGAACACTGAAGCTTTCTTT
.	TRBV7-2	.	TRBJ1-3	CASSFGTTSGNTIYF	TGTGCCAGCAGCTTTGGGACAACCTCTGGAAACACCATATATTTT
.	TRBV4-2	TRBD2	TRBJ2-3	CASSQRDYLTDTQYF	TGTGCCAGCAGCCAAAGGGACTACCTCACAGATACGCAGTATTTT
.	TRBV5-1	.	TRBJ1-1	CASSSGAMNTEAFF	TGCGCCAGCAGCTCTGGGGCCATGAACACTGAAGCTTTCTTT
.	TRBV3-1/TRBV3-2	TRBD1	TRBJ1-1	CASSRQGNTEAFF	TGTGCCAGCAGTCGACAGGGTAACACTGAAGCTTTCTTT
.	TRBV18	.	TRBJ2-7	CASSPRLDYEQYF	TGTGCCAGCTCACCGAGACTAGACTACGAGCAGTACTTC
.	TRBV3-1/TRBV3-2	TRBD2	TRBJ2-1	CASTISSGGGSQFF	TGTGCCAGCACCATTTCTAGCGGGGGGGGGTCGCAGTTCTTC
.	TRBV9	TRBD1	TRBJ1-1	CASSVATDRVNTEAFF	TGTGCCAGCAGCGTAGCTACTGACAGGGTGAACACTGAAGCTTTCTTT
.	TRBV12-3/TRBV12-4	TRBD2	TRBJ2-1	CASRSGRIDEQFF	TGTGCCAGCAGAAGCGGGAGGATCGATGAGCAGTTCTTC
.	TRBV24-1	.	TRBJ2-1	CATSDQGTIYNEQFF	TGTGCCACCAGTGATCAGGGGACTATCTACAATGAGCAGTTCTTC
.	TRBV5-1	TRBD1	TRBJ2-7	CASSLAGQGSVGEQYF	TGCGCCAGCAGCTTGGCGGGACAGGGGAGTGTAGGCGAGCAGTACTTC
.	TRBV5-1	TRBD2	TRBJ2-1	CASRVGGTGHNEQFF	TGCGCCAGCAGAGTCGGGGGGACCGGCCACAATGAGCAGTTCTTC
.	TRBV30	.	TRBJ2-2	CAWSVWSGELFF	TGTGCCTGGAGTGTATGGAGCGGGGAGCTGTTTTTT
.	TRBV30	.	TRBJ1-1	CAWISRGELNTEAFF	TGTGCCTGGATTTCCCGCGGTGAATTGAACACTGAAGCTTTCTTT
.	TRBV9	.	TRBJ2-3	CASSEGGTPDTQYF	TGTGCCAGCAGCGAGGGCGGGACCCCAGATACGCAGTATTTT
.	TRBV19	.	TRBJ2-3	CASSIGRGTDTQYF	TGTGCCAGTAGTATTGGCAGGGGAACAGATACGCAGTATTTT
.	TRBV5-1	TRBD1	TRBJ1-4	CASSRDRNEKLFF	TGCGCCAGCAGCCGGGACAGGAATGAAAAACTGTTTTTT
.	TRBV11-2	.	TRBJ1-4	CASRRGSEKLFF	TGTGCCAGCAGAAGGGGTTCTGAAAAACTGTTTTTT
.	TRBV6-5	TRBD1	TRBJ2-7	CASSQDRNYEQYF	TGTGCCAGCAGCCAGGACAGGAACTACGAGCAGTACTTC
.	TRBV5-4	TRBD2	TRBJ2-5	CASSFRRGQETQYF	TGTGCCAGCAGCTTCAGGCGGGGGCAAGAGACCCAGTACTTC
once	TRBV4-2	.	TRBJ2-3	CASSQYGQGPDTQYF	TGTGCCAGCAGCCAGTACGGACAAGGTCCAGATACGCAGTATTTT
.	TRBV4-3	TRBD2	TRBJ2-5	CASSQGTSVQETQYF	TGCGCCAGCAGCCAAGGGACTAGCGTACAAGAGACCCAGTACTTC
few	TRBV2	TRBD1	TRBJ1-5	CASSLRDRDSNQPQHF	TGTGCCAGCAGTCTTCGGGACAGGGATAGCAATCAGCCCCAGCATTTT
.	TRBV18	.	TRBJ1-3	CASSSDTGGNTIYF	TGTGCCAGCTCCTCGGATACGGGAGGAAACACCATATATTTT
.	TRBV7-9	TRBD1	TRBJ1-4	CASSLRGQGPLNEKLFF	TGTGCCAGCAGCTTACGGGGACAGGGGCCCCTTAATGAAAAACTGTTTTTT
.	TRBV28	.	TRBJ1-2	CASSSLDSFYTF	TGTGCCAGCAGTTCCCTGGACAGCTTCTACACCTTC
.	TRBV3-1/TRBV3-2	TRBD1	TRBJ2-1	CASSAWEQGLNEQFF	TGTGCCAGCAGCGCCTGGGAACAGGGGCTCAATGAGCAGTTCTTC
.	TRBV19	TRBD2	TRBJ2-7	CASSRRVSGVLSYEQYF	TGTGCCAGTAGCCGACGGGTAAGCGGGGTTCTCTCCTACGAGCAGTACTTC
once	TRBV7-8	TRBD2	TRBJ2-2	CASRRERGGGTGELFF	TGTGCCAGCCGCCGGGAACGGGGGGGCGGCACCGGGGAGCTGTTTTTT
.	TRBV6-6	.	TRBJ1-1	CASKTGGEAFF	TGTGCCAGCAAAACGGGGGGAGAAGCTTTCTTT
.	TRBV7-7	.	TRBJ2-2	CASSRGGGGTGELFF	TGTGCCAGCAGCCGCGGGGGCGGAGGCACCGGGGAGCTGTTTTTT
few	TRBV30	TRBD1	TRBJ2-2	CAWSAPTGGETGELFF	TGTGCCTGGAGCGCCCCGACAGGGGGGGAGACCGGGGAGCTGTTTTTT
.	TRBV28	.	TRBJ2-1	CAAGGEGQVGRDEQFF	TGTGCCGCCGGCGGGGAGGGACAAGTAGGTCGCGATGAGCAGTTCTTC
once	TRBV7-8	.	TRBJ1-2	CASSESGVQWEYGYTF	TGTGCCAGCAGCGAATCGGGAGTCCAGTGGGAATATGGCTACACCTTC
.	TRBV11-2	TRBD1	TRBJ2-2	CASSLTGGELFF	TGTGCCAGCAGCCTAACAGGGGGAGAGCTGTTTTTT
.	TRBV28	.	TRBJ2-7	CASSTTGPGGAYEQYF	TGTGCCAGCAGTACAACGGGTCCTGGCGGGGCTTACGAGCAGTACTTC
.	TRBV18	.	TRBJ1-2	CASSETANYGYTF	TGTGCCAGCTCCGAGACAGCCAACTATGGCTACACCTTC
.	TRBV18	.	TRBJ1-1	CASSPEQLNTEAFF	TGTGCCAGCTCACCAGAACAGTTGAACACTGAAGCTTTCTTT